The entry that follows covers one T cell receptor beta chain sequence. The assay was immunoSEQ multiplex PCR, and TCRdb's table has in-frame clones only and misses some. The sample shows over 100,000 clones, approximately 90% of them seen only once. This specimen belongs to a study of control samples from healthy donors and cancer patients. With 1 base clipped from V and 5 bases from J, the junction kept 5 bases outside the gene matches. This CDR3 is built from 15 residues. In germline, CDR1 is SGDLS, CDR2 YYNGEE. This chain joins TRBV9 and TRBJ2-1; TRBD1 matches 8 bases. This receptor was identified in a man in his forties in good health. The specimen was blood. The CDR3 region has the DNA TGTGCCAGCAGCGTACAGGGGGCTTTAGACAATGAGCAGTTCTTC. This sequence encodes CASSVQGALDNEQFF.